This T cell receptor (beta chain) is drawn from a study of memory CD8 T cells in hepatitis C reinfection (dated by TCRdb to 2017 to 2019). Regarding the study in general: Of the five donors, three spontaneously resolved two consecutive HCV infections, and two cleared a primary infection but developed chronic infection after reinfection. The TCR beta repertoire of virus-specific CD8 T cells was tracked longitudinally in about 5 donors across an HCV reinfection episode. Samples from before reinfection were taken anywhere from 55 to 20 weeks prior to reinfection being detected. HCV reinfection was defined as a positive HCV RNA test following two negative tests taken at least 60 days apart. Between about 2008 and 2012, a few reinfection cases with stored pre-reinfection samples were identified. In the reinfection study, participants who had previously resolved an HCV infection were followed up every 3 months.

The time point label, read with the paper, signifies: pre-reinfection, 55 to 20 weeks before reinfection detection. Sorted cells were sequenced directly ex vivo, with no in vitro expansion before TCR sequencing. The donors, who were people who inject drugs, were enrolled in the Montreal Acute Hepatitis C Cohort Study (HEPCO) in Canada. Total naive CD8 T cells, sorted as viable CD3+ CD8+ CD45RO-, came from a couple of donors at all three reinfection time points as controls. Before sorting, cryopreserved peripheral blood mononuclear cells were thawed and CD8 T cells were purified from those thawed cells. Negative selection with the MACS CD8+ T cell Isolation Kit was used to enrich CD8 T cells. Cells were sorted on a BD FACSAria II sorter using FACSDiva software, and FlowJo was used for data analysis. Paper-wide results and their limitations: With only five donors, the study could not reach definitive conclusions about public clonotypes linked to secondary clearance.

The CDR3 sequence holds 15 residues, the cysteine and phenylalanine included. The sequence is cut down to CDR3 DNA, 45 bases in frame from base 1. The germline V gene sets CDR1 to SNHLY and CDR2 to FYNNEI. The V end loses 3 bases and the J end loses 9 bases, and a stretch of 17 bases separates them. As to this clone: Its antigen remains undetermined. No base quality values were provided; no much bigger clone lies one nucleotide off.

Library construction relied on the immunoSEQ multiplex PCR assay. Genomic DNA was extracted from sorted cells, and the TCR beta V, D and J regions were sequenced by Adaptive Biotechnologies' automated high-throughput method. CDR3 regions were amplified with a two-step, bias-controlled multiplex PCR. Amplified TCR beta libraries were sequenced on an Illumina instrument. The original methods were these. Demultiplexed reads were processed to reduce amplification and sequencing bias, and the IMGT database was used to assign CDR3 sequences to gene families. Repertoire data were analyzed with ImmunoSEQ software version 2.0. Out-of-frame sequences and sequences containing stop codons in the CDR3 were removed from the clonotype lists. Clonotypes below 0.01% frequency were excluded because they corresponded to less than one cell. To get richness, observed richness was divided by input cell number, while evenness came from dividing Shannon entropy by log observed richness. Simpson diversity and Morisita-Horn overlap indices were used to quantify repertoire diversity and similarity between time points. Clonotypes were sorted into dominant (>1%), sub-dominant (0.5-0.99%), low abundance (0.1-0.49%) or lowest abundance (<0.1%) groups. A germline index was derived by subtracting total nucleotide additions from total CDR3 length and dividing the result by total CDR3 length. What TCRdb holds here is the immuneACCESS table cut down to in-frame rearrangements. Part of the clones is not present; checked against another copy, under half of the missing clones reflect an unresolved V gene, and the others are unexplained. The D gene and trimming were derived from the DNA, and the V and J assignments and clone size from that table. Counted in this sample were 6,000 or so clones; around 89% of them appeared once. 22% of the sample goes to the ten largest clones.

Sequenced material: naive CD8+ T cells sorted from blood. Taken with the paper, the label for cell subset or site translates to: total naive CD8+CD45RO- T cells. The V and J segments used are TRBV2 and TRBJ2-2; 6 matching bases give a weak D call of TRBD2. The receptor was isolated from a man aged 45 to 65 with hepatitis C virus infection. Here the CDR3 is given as CASSEGRGPARELFF. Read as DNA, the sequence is TGTGCCAGCAGTGAGGGGCGGGGTCCCGCCCGGGAGCTGTTTTTT.